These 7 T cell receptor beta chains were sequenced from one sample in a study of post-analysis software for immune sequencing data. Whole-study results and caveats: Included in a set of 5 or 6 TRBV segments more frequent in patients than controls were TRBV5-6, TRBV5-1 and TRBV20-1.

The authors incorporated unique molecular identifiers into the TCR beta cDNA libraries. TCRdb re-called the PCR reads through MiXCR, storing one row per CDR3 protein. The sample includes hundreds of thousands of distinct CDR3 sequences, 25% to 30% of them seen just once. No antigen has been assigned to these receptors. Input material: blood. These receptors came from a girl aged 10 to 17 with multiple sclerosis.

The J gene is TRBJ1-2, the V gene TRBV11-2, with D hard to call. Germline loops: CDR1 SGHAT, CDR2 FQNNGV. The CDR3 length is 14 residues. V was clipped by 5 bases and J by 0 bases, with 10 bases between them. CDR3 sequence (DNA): TGTGCCAGCAGCGAAGGTCGGGCTAACTATGGCTACACCTTC. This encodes CASSEGRANYGYTF.

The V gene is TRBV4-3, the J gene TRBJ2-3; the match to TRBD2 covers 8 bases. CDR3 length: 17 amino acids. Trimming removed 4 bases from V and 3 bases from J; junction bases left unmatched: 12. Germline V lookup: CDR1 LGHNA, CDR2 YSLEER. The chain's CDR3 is CASSRGVSGNGTDTQYF. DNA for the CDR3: TGCGCCAGCAGCCGAGGGGTTAGCGGGAATGGTACAGATACGCAGTATTTT.

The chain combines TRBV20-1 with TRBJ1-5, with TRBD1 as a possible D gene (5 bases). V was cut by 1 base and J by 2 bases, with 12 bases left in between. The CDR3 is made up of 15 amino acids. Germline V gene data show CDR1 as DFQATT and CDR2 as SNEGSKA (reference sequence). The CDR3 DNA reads TGCAGTGCTAGAGCCCGCCGAGGGGGCAATCAGCCCCAGCATTTT. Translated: CSARARRGGNQPQHF.

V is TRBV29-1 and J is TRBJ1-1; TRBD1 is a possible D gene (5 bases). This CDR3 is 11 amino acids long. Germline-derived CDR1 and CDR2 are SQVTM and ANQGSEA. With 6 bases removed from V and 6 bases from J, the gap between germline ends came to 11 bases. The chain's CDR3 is CSVSGGSEAFF. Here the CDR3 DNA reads TGCAGCGTGTCGGGGGGGTCTGAAGCTTTCTTT.

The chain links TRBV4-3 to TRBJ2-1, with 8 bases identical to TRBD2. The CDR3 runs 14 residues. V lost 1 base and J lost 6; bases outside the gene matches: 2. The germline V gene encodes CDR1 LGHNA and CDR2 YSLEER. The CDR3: CASSQGLARNEQFF. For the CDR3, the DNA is TGCGCCAGCAGCCAAGGACTAGCGCGCAATGAGCAGTTCTTC.

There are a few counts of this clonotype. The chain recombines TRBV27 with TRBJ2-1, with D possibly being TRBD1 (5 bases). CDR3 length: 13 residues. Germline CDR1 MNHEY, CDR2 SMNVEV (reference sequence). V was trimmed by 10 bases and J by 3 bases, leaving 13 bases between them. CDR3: CATLGRVYNEQFF. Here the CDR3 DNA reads TGTGCCACCTTGGGGCGAGTCTACAATGAGCAGTTCTTC.

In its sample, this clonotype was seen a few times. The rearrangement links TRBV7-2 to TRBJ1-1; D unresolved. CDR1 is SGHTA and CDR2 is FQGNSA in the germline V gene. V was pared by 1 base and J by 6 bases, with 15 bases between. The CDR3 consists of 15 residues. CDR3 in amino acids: CASSLGSGRGAEAFF. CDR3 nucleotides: TGTGCCAGCAGCTTAGGCTCCGGCAGAGGCGCTGAAGCTTTCTTT.